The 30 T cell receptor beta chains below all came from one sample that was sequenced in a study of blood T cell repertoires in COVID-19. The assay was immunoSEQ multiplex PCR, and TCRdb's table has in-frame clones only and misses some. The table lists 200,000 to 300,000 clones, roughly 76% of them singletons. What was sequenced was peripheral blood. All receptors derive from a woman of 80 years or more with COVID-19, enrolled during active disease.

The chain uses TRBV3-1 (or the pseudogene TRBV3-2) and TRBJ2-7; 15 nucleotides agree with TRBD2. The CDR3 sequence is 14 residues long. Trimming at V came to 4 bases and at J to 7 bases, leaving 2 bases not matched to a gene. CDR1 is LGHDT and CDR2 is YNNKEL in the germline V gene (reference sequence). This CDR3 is CASSRTSGRGEQYF. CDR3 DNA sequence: TGTGCCAGCAGCCGGACTAGCGGGAGGGGAGAGCAGTACTTC.

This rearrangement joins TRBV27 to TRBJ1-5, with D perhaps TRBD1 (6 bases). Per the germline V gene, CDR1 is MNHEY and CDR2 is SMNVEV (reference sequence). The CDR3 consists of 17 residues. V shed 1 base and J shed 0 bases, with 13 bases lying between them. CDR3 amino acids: CASSLLPPGDSNQPQHF. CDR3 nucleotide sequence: TGTGCCAGCAGTTTATTGCCCCCAGGGGATAGCAATCAGCCCCAGCATTTT.

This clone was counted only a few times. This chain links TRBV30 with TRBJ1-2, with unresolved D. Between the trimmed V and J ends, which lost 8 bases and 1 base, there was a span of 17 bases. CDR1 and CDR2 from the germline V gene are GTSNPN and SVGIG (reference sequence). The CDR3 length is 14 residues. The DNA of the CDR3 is TGTGCCGGAGTGCAAGGTTACCTTAACTATGGCTACACCTTC. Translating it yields CAGVQGYLNYGYTF.

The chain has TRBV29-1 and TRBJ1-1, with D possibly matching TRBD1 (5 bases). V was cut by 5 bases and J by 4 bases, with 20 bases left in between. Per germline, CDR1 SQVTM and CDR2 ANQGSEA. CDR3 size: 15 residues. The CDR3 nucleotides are TGCAGCGTTATTGGGCGGGGGTCGGCCATCACTGAAGCTTTCTTT. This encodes CSVIGRGSAITEAFF.

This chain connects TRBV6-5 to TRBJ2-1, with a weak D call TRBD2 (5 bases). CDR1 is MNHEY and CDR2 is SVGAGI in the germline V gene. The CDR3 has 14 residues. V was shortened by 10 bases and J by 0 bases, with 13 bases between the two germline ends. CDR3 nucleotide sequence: TGTGCCACCCGGACTCTGAGCTCCTACAATGAGCAGTTCTTC. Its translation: CATRTLSSYNEQFF.

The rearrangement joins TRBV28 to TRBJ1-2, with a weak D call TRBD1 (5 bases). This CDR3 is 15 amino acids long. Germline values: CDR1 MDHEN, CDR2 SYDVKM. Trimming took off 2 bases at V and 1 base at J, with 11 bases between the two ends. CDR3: CASSLGWDFNYGYTF. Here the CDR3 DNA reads TGTGCCAGCAGTTTAGGGTGGGACTTTAACTATGGCTACACCTTC.

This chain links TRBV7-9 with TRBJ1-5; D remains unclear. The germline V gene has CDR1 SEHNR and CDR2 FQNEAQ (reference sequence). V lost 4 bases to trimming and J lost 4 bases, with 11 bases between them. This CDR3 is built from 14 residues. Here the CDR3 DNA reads TGTGCCAGCAGCTACAGTGAGCAAAATCAGCCCCAGCATTTT. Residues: CASSYSEQNQPQHF.

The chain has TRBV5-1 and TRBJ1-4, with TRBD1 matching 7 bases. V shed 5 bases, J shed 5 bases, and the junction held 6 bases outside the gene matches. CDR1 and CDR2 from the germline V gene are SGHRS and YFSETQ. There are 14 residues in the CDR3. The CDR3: CASRSGTANEKLFF. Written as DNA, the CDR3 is TGCGCCAGCAGATCCGGGACAGCGAATGAAAAACTGTTTTTT.

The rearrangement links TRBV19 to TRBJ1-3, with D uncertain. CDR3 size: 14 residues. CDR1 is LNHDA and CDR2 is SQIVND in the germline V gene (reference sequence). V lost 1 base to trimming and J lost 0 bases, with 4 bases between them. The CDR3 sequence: CASSIGNSGNTIYF. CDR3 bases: TGTGCCAGTAGTATAGGTAACTCTGGAAACACCATATATTTT.

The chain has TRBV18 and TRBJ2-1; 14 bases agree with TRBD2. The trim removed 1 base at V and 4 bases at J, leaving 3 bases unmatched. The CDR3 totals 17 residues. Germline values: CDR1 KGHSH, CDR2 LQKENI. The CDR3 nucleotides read TGTGCCAGCTCACCACGCGGGACTAGCGGGGGATACAATGAGCAGTTCTTC. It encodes CASSPRGTSGGYNEQFF.

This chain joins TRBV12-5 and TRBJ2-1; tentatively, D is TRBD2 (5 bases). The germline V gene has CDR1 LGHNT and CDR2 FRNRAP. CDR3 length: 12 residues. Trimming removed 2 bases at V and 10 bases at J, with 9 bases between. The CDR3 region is CASGLITGEQFF. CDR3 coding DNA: TGTGCTAGTGGTTTGATAACGGGGGAGCAGTTCTTC.

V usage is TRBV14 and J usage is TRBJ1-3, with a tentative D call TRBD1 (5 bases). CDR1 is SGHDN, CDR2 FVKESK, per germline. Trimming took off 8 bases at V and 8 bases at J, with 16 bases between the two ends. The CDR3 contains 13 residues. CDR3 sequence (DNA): TGTGCCAGCCGTCAAAGGGGTTTGGACACCATATATTTT. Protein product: CASRQRGLDTIYF.

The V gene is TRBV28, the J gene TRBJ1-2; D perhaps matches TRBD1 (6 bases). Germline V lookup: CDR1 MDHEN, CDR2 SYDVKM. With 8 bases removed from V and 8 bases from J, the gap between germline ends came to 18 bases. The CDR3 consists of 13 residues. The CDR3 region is CASRPPGERGYTF. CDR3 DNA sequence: TGTGCCAGCCGACCTCCAGGGGAACGGGGCTACACCTTC.

The DNA for the CDR3 is TGTGCCAGCAGCCTCTCTAGCGGGAGGGGGGATACGCAGTATTTT. Protein product: CASSLSSGRGDTQYF. This chain links TRBV3-1 (or the pseudogene TRBV3-2) with TRBJ2-3; 12 bases match TRBD2. The CDR3 is made up of 15 amino acids. Trimming at V came to 4 bases and at J to 6 bases, leaving 5 bases not matched to a gene. Germline V CDR1 and CDR2: LGHDT, YNNKEL (reference sequence).

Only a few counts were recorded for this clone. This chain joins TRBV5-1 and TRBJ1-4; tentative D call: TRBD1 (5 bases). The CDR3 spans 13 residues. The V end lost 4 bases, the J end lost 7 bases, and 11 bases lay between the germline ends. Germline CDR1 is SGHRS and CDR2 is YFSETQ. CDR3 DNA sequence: TGCGCCAGCAGCCGGGGGTTCAGTGAAAAACTGTTTTTT. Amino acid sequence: CASSRGFSEKLFF.

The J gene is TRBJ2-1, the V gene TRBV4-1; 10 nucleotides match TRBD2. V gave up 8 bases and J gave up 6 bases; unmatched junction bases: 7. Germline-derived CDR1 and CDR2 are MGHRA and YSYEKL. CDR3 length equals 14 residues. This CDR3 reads CASGGLARINEQFF. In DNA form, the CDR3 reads TGCGCCAGCGGGGGACTAGCGCGGATCAATGAGCAGTTCTTC.

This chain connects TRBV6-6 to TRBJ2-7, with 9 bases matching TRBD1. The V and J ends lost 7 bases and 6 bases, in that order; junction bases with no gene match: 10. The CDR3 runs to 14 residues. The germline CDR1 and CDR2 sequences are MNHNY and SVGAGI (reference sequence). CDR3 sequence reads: CASTLWGQGSEQYF. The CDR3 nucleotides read TGTGCCAGCACCTTGTGGGGACAGGGCTCCGAGCAGTACTTC.

The CDR3 here is CASMALNYGYTF. The CDR3 DNA follows: TGTGCCAGCATGGCCCTTAACTATGGCTACACCTTC. The genes are TRBV6-6 and TRBJ1-2; D is undetermined. The CDR3 length is 12 residues. Germline V gene lookup returns CDR1 MNHNY and CDR2 SVGAGI (reference sequence). V lost 7 bases and J 1 base, leaving 7 bases between the germline ends.

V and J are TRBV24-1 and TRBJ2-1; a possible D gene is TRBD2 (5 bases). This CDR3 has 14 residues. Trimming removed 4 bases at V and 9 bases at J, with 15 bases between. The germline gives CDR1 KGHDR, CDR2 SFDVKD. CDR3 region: CATSDRTRLGEQFF. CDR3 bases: TGTGCCACCAGTGACCGTACTAGGCTTGGTGAGCAGTTCTTC.

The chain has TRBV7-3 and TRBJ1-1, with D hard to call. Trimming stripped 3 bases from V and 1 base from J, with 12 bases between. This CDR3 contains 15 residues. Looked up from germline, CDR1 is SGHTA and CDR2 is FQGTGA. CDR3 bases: TGTGCCAGCAGCTTCCCCCTGGGAGGGAACACTGAAGCTTTCTTT. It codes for CASSFPLGGNTEAFF.

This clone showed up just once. CDR3: CASSQEWDTVNTEAFF. The CDR3 DNA follows: TGCGCCAGCAGCCAAGAATGGGACACAGTGAACACTGAAGCTTTCTTT. V usage is TRBV4-3 and J usage is TRBJ1-1; D perhaps matches TRBD1 (6 bases). The V end was cut by 0 bases, the J end by 0 bases, with 11 bases between. The CDR3 has 16 amino acids. From germline, CDR1 is LGHNA and CDR2 YSLEER.

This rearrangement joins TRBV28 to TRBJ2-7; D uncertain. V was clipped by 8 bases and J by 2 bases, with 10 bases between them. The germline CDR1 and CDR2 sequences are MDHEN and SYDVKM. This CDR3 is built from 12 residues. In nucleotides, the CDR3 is TGTGCCAGCGGCATTTTGGCCTACGAGCAGTACTTC. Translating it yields CASGILAYEQYF. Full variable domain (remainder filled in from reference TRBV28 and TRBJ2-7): DVKVTQSSRYLVKRTGEKVFLECVQDMDHENMFWYRQDPGLGLRLIYFSYDVKMKEKGDIPEGYSVSREKKERFSLILESASTNQTSMYLCASGILAYEQYFGPGTRLTVT.

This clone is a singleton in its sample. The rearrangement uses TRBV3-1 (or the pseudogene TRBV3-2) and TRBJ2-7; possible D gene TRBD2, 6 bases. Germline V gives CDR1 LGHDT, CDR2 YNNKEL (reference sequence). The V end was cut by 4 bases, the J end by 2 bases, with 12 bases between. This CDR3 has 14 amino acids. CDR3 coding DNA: TGTGCCAGCAGCCCCATAGCGGAGCCCTACGAGCAGTACTTC. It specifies CASSPIAEPYEQYF.

For the CDR3, the DNA is TGTGCCAGCAGTACGGGGACAGGGGGAGGCTACACCTTC. It translates to CASSTGTGGGYTF. V and J are TRBV27 and TRBJ1-2; 11 bases match TRBD1. The CDR3 length is 13 residues. With 5 bases clipped from V and 8 bases from J, the junction kept 4 bases outside the gene matches. The germline V gene has CDR1 MNHEY and CDR2 SMNVEV (reference sequence).

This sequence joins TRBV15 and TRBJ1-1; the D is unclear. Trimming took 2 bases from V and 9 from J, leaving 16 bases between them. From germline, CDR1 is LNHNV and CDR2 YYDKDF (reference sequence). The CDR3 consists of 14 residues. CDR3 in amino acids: CATSRSQLSPQAFF. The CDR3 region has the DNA TGTGCCACCAGCAGATCCCAACTATCCCCTCAAGCTTTCTTT.

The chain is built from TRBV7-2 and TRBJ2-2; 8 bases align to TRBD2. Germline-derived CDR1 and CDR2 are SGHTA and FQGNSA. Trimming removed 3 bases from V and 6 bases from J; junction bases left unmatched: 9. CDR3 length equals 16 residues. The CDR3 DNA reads TGTGCCAGCAGCTTGGTTGCGGGAGGCTCCGCCGGGGAGCTGTTTTTT. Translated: CASSLVAGGSAGELFF.

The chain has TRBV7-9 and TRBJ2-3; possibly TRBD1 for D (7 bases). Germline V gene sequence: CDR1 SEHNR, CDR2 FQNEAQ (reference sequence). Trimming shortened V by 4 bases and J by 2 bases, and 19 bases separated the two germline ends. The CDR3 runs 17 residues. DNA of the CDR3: TGTGCCAGCAGCTCAGGGGGTAGCGGAGGGTTCACAGATACGCAGTATTTT. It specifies CASSSGGSGGFTDTQYF.

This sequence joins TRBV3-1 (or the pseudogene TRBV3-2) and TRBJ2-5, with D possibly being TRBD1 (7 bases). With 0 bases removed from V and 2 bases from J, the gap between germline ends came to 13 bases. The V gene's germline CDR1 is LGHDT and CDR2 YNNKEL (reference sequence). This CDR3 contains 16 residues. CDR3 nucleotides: TGTGCCAGCAGCCAAGAGAGGCCAGGGGGGCAAGAGACCCAGTACTTC. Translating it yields CASSQERPGGQETQYF.

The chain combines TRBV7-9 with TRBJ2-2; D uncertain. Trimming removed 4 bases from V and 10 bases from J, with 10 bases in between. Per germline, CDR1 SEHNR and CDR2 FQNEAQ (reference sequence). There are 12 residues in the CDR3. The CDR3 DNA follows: TGTGCCAGCAGCTCCGAGTTCGTGGAGCTGTTTTTT. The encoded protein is CASSSEFVELFF.

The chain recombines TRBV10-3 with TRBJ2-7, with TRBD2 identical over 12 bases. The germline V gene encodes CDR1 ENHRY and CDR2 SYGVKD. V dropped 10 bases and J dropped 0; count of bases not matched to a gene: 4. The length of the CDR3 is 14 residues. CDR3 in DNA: TGTGCCACCAGGACTAGCGGGGACTCCTACGAGCAGTACTTC. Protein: CATRTSGDSYEQYF.